What follows are 14 T cell receptor beta chains derived from one specimen sequenced in a study of cytomegalovirus exposure and HLA in healthy donors. PCR involved 60 Vbeta and 13 Jbeta primers. Libraries were prepared by immunoSEQ multiplex PCR; TCRdb keeps only in-frame clonotypes and omits some of them. The data hold approximately 170,000 clones, with roughly 79% observed a single time. Sequences were obtained from PBMCs. The origin of the receptors is a woman in her thirties or forties in good health and CMV-seropositive.

The rearrangement uses TRBV18 and TRBJ1-4; the D is unclear. Trimming pared 2 bases from V and 6 bases from J, leaving 7 bases between. Germline CDR1 KGHSH, CDR2 LQKENI. The CDR3 length is 13 residues. The CDR3, as DNA: TGTGCCAGCTCACCAGTTATTTATGAAAAACTGTTTTTT. Its protein is CASSPVIYEKLFF.

V gene TRBV4-2 combines with J gene TRBJ1-1; D is uncertain. The V gene's germline CDR1 is LGHNA and CDR2 YNFKEQ. V lost 0 bases and J 2 bases, leaving 7 bases between the germline ends. The CDR3 runs 14 residues. For the CDR3, the DNA is TGTGCCAGCAGCCAAGAATCCGTAAACACTGAAGCTTTCTTT. Translating it yields CASSQESVNTEAFF.

V usage is TRBV6-5 and J usage is TRBJ2-7; TRBD2 is a possible D gene (6 bases). Germline lookup yields CDR1 MNHEY and CDR2 SVGAGI. This CDR3 comprises 14 residues. With 1 base removed from V and 3 bases from J, the gap between germline ends came to 10 bases. The DNA for the CDR3 is TGTGCCAGCAGTTACTTCAGGGAGGTCTACGAGCAGTACTTC. Residues: CASSYFREVYEQYF.

The count of this clone is one. The V and J genes are TRBV11-2 and TRBJ2-5, with a possible D match to TRBD1 (5 bases). This CDR3 contains 15 residues. Trimming stripped 2 bases from V and 2 bases from J, with 12 bases between. The V gene's germline CDR1 is SGHAT and CDR2 FQNNGV. In DNA, the CDR3 is TGTGCCAGCAGCTTACCCAGGGTGGCACAAGAGACCCAGTACTTC. It translates to CASSLPRVAQETQYF. Drawing the rest from reference TRBV11-2 and TRBJ2-5, the complete variable domain is EAGVAQSPRYKIIEKRQSVAFWCNPISGHATLYWYQQILGQGPKLLIQFQNNGVVDDSQLPKDRFSAERLKGVDSTLKIQPAKLEDSAVYLCASSLPRVAQETQYFGPGTRLLVL.

This clone has only a few counts. This rearrangement joins TRBV7-9 to TRBJ2-1, with unresolved D. The ends were cut back, 4 bases at V and 6 bases at J, with 16 bases in the middle. From germline, CDR1 is SEHNR and CDR2 FQNEAQ (reference sequence). This CDR3 contains 15 residues. The CDR3: CASSSVLVTGNEQFF. CDR3 in DNA: TGTGCCAGCAGCTCGGTCCTAGTGACGGGCAATGAGCAGTTCTTC.

V is TRBV7-6 and J is TRBJ1-6; 7 bases agree with TRBD1. The CDR3 length is 15 residues. CDR1 is SGHVS, CDR2 FNYEAQ, per germline. J was trimmed by 8 bases and V by 4 bases; bases with no gene match: 8. CDR3 DNA sequence: TGTGCCAGCAGCTCGACGTCAGGGGGTCATTCACCCCTCCACTTT. This codes for CASSSTSGGHSPLHF. Full variable domain (outside the CDR3, taken from reference TRBV7-6 and TRBJ1-6): GAGVSQSPRYKVTKRGQDVALRCDPISGHVSLYWYRQALGQGPEFLTYFNYEAQQDKSGLPNDRFSAERPEGSISTLTIQRTEQRDSAMYRCASSSTSGGHSPLHFGNGTRLTVT.

The chain joins TRBV2 to TRBJ2-3; 9 bases are shared with TRBD1. The V segment lost 2 bases and the J segment 2 bases; nucleotides outside the gene matches: 5. The CDR3 extends over 16 amino acids. The germline V gene has CDR1 SNHLY and CDR2 FYNNEI. CDR3 region: CASSEKTGGITDTQYF. CDR3 DNA: TGTGCCAGCAGTGAAAAGACAGGGGGTATCACAGATACGCAGTATTTT.

The chain carries TRBV18 and TRBJ2-1, with 7 bases that match TRBD2. V shed 0 bases, J shed 4 bases, and the junction held 6 bases outside the gene matches. The CDR3 spans 16 residues. Germline loops: CDR1 KGHSH, CDR2 LQKENI. The CDR3: CASSPPVRGGYNEQFF. The CDR3 nucleotides are TGTGCCAGCTCACCACCGGTTCGCGGGGGATACAATGAGCAGTTCTTC.

The chain couples TRBV9 to TRBJ1-1; a possible D gene is TRBD1 (6 bases). Trimming stripped 3 bases from V and 11 bases from J, with 17 bases between. Germline CDR1 reads SGDLS; CDR2 reads YYNGEE. The CDR3 is 13 residues long. Written as DNA, the CDR3 is TGTGCCAGCAGCGAATCCGGCAGGGGATTGGCTTTCTTT. Residues: CASSESGRGLAFF. The variable domain in full, completed from reference TRBV9 and TRBJ1-1, reads DSGVTQTPKHLITATGQRVTLRCSPRSGDLSVYWYQQSLDQGLQFLIQYYNGEERAKGNILERFSAQQFPDLHSELNLSSLELGDSALYFCASSESGRGLAFFGQGTRLTVV.

This chain links TRBV19 with TRBJ1-2; 11 positions match TRBD1. V dropped 4 bases and J dropped 6; count of bases not matched to a gene: 7. This CDR3 is 15 amino acids long. The germline V gene encodes CDR1 LNHDA and CDR2 SQIVND (reference sequence). This CDR3 is CASSTPGQGGNGYTF. DNA of the CDR3: TGTGCCAGTAGTACTCCGGGACAGGGGGGGAATGGCTACACCTTC.

The chain recombines TRBV2 with TRBJ1-5; D unclear. Trimming pared 9 bases from V and 5 bases from J, leaving 14 bases between. Germline V lookup: CDR1 SNHLY, CDR2 FYNNEI. CDR3 size: 13 residues. CDR3: CASNFQVHQPQHF. Here the CDR3 DNA reads TGTGCCAGTAACTTCCAGGTGCATCAGCCCCAGCATTTT. Together with reference TRBV2 and TRBJ1-5, the CDR3 gives the full variable domain: EPEVTQTPSHQVTQMGQEVILRCVPISNHLYFYWYRQILGQKVEFLVSFYNNEISEKSEIFDDQFSVERPDGSNFTLKIRSTKLEDSAMYFCASNFQVHQPQHFGDGTRLSIL.

The J gene is TRBJ2-7, the V gene TRBV7-9; TRBD1 matches 7 bases. Germline V gene sequence: CDR1 SEHNR, CDR2 FQNEAQ (reference sequence). V dropped 4 bases and J dropped 4; count of bases not matched to a gene: 16. The CDR3 has 17 residues. CDR3 DNA sequence: TGTGCCAGCAGCTCGAACCCGACAGTACAGGGGATTTACGAGCAGTACTTC. It translates to CASSSNPTVQGIYEQYF. Supplemented by reference TRBV7-9 and TRBJ2-7, the full variable domain reads DTGVSQNPRHKITKRGQNVTFRCDPISEHNRLYWYRQTLGQGPEFLTYFQNEAQLEKSRLLSDRFSAERPKGSFSTLEIQRTEQGDSAMYLCASSSNPTVQGIYEQYFGPGTRLTVT.

In this sample, this clone turned up a few times. This chain links TRBV6-5 with TRBJ2-7; 7 bases match TRBD1. CDR1 MNHEY and CDR2 SVGAGI come from the germline V gene. This CDR3 region has 13 residues. The V and J ends lost 6 bases and 3 bases, in that order; junction bases with no gene match: 5. The CDR3 nucleotides read TGTGCCAGCAGGCTCCGGACAGGCTACGAGCAGTACTTC. It yields the protein CASRLRTGYEQYF.

The rearrangement joins TRBV6-5 to TRBJ1-6; TRBD1 might be the D (5 bases). The CDR3 totals 15 residues. The V and J ends lost 4 bases and 11 bases respectively, with 18 bases between them. CDR1 is MNHEY and CDR2 is SVGAGI in the germline V gene. The CDR3 sequence is CASSSPRGDGTPLHF. The DNA of the CDR3 is TGTGCCAGCAGTTCTCCTCGGGGGGATGGGACACCCCTCCACTTT.